The table lists the clone carrying this TCR beta chain with many counts. Antigen specificity is unknown. This specimen belongs to a study of T cells in Graves' hyperthyroidism and ophthalmopathy. General observations from the study: Peripheral blood also featured most of the thyroid clonotypes expanded above 0.001.

The CDR3 sequence is 12 residues long. V was shortened by 3 bases and J by 3 bases, with 9 bases between the two germline ends. Germline lookup yields CDR1 DFQATT and CDR2 SNEGSKA (reference sequence). RNA transcripts provided the source from which TCR beta CDR3 regions were amplified. HTBI primers drove first-round RT-PCR of the TCR CDR3. TCRdb re-derived calls from the multiplex PCR reads in MiXCR, one entry per CDR3 protein. Among under 300,000 distinct CDR3 sequences listed, less than 30% were seen once. Patients aged 18 to 65 had newly diagnosed hyperthyroidism lasting under 2 months. Diagnoses were made from clinical symptoms, serum measures (thyroxine and TRAb), thyroid ultrasound and orbital computed tomography.

The chain carries TRBV20-1 and TRBJ2-7, with a possible D match to TRBD1 (6 bases). Sequenced: blood. This clonotype was obtained from a man between 40 and 49 years old with Graves' hyperthyroidism that later progressed to Graves' ophthalmopathy. The CDR3 here is CSARVQGYEQYF. The CDR3, as DNA: TGCAGTGCTAGGGTACAGGGCTACGAGCAGTACTTC.